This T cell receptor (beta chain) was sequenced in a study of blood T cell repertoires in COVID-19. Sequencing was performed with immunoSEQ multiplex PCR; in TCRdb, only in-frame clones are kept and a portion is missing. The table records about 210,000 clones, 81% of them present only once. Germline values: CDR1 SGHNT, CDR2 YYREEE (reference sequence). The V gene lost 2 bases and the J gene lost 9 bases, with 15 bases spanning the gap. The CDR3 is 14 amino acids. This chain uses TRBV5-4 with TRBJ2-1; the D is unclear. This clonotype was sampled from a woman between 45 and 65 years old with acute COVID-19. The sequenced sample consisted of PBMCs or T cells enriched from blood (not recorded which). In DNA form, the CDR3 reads TGTGCCAGCAGCTTTCCCCTTACTTCGGGTGAGCAGTTCTTC. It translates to CASSFPLTSGEQFF.